This T cell receptor beta chain was profiled in a study of Ad26.COV2.S vaccination and SARS-CoV-2 variants. For this clone: As yet, its antigen is unknown.

Study-wide points: While placebo recipients had lower spike-specific TCR breadth, vaccine recipients had more.

Treatment indicated: about 20 received Ad26.COV2.S at low or high dose, single or two shots; about 5 received placebo; per-sample allocation not given. Sampling was done on day 63 after the first vaccine or placebo injection. In Boston, the donor was an adult between 18-55 years of age. In the vaccine, an Ad26 vector expressed the SARS-CoV-2 spike of the Wuhan strain. With 4 bases removed from V and 2 bases from J, the gap between germline ends came to 6 bases. The germline V gene has CDR1 SGHNT and CDR2 YENEEA. The CDR3 is 13 amino acids. Assay: immunoSEQ multiplex PCR; the TCRdb copy retains only in-frame clones and omits some. The sample holds around 450,000 clones, less than 95% seen once.

This sequence joins TRBV11-3 and TRBJ2-1; D uncertain. This TCR came from a person aged 18-60 years who received the Ad26.COV2.S COVID-19 vaccine or a placebo. The sequences come from peripheral blood, collected in a trial of Ad26.COV2.S vaccine versus placebo. This CDR3 reads CASSSRPYNEQFF. As DNA, the CDR3 is TGTGCCAGCAGCTCACGCCCCTACAATGAGCAGTTCTTC.